A single sample is the source of the 21 T cell receptor beta chains below, sequenced in a study of blood T cell repertoires in COVID-19. Sequenced by immunoSEQ multiplex PCR; TCRdb stores in-frame clones only, minus some. The data hold some 320,000 clones, with 75% to 85% observed a single time. The specimen was peripheral blood. The receptors derive from a human donor in a cohort sampled during active COVID-19.

V and J are TRBV29-1 and TRBJ2-2; 8 bases are shared with TRBD1. The CDR3 loop spans 11 amino acids. CDR1 is SQVTM, CDR2 ANQGSEA, per germline. With 7 bases clipped from V and 7 bases from J, the junction kept 2 bases outside the gene matches. CDR3 DNA: TGCAGCGGGGGACAGGACGGGGAGCTGTTTTTT. This translates into CSGGQDGELFF.

This chain connects TRBV5-1 to TRBJ1-1; 7 bases match TRBD1. This CDR3 is built from 15 residues. Germline CDR1 SGHRS, CDR2 YFSETQ. V shed 1 base, J shed 3 bases, and the junction held 6 bases outside the gene matches. The CDR3 coding sequence is TGCGCCAGCAGCTTGTCGGGGCAGGGGGACACTGAAGCTTTCTTT. Translation: CASSLSGQGDTEAFF.

This clone was detected once. This sequence joins TRBV11-3 and TRBJ1-2; 8 bases map to TRBD1. The V segment lost 5 bases and the J segment 6 bases; nucleotides outside the gene matches: 5. Germline lookup yields CDR1 SGHNT and CDR2 YENEEA. The CDR3 spans 13 residues. The CDR3 sequence is CASSRGQGDGYTF. CDR3 bases: TGTGCCAGCAGCCGTGGACAGGGCGATGGCTACACCTTC.

The chain has TRBV9 and TRBJ1-1; 8 positions agree with TRBD1. V lost 4 bases, J lost 9 bases, and 8 bases stayed unmatched. This CDR3 has 13 amino acids. The germline gives CDR1 SGDLS, CDR2 YYNGEE. CDR3 sequence reads: CASSPTDRVKAFF. The CDR3 DNA is TGTGCCAGCAGCCCCACGGACAGGGTGAAAGCTTTCTTT.

This clone was counted a single time. This chain links TRBV11-3 with TRBJ1-1; D is undetermined. The CDR3 is 15 amino acids. Germline V gene data show CDR1 as SGHNT and CDR2 as YENEEA. V was trimmed by 1 base and J by 4 bases, leaving 13 bases between them. CDR3 region: CASSLGAGRGTEAFF. The CDR3 DNA reads as TGTGCCAGCAGCTTAGGGGCGGGCCGGGGCACTGAAGCTTTCTTT.

This clone was seen once. This chain uses TRBV24-1 with TRBJ2-7, with 7 bases identical to TRBD1. V gave up 0 bases and J gave up 7 bases; unmatched junction bases: 2. CDR1 and CDR2 (germline): KGHDR, SFDVKD. The CDR3 runs 13 residues. The CDR3 spells CATSDLGRGEQYF. In nucleotides, the CDR3 is TGTGCCACCAGTGATTTGGGCAGGGGGGAGCAGTACTTC.

A single count supports this clone. The V call is TRBV5-6, the J call TRBJ1-6; D is uncertain. This CDR3 contains 16 residues. V dropped 4 bases and J dropped 0 bases, with 11 bases sitting between them. CDR1 SGHDT and CDR2 YYEEEE come from the germline V gene. In nucleotides, the CDR3 is TGTGCCAGCAGCCTGGACTATAGCTCCTATAATTCACCCCTCCACTTT. Translating gives CASSLDYSSYNSPLHF.

The chain couples TRBV18 to TRBJ1-2; D is perhaps TRBD1 (5 bases). V lost 6 bases and J 6 bases, leaving 14 bases between the germline ends. CDR3 length equals 13 residues. Germline V CDR1 and CDR2: KGHSH, LQKENI. In DNA, the CDR3 is TGTGCCAGCTCGGCGGCCAGGGAGGATGGCTACACCTTC. Translated, it gives CASSAAREDGYTF. The whole variable domain, filled in from reference TRBV18 and TRBJ1-2, reads NAGVMQNPRHLVRRRGQEARLRCSPMKGHSHVYWYRQLPEEGLKFMVYLQKENIIDESGMPKERFSAEFPKEGPSILRIQQVVRGDSAAYFCASSAAREDGYTFGSGTRLTVV.

The chain couples TRBV5-1 to TRBJ2-2; 11 bases match TRBD1. V dropped 4 bases and J dropped 6; count of bases not matched to a gene: 2. Germline CDR1 reads SGHRS; CDR2 reads YFSETQ. The CDR3 extends over 14 amino acids. CDR3 region: CASSTGQGAGELFF. CDR3 DNA: TGCGCCAGCAGCACGGGACAGGGGGCCGGGGAGCTGTTTTTT.

This clone was seen more than once but under ten times. This chain uses TRBV5-6 with TRBJ2-7; a weak D match, TRBD2 (5 bases). Trimming took 3 bases from V and 2 from J, leaving 24 bases between them. Germline loops: CDR1 SGHDT, CDR2 YYEEEE. This CDR3 is built from 18 residues. The CDR3 DNA sequence: TGTGCCAGCAGCTCCCCCTGGGTAACAGCGGCGCTTCCCTACGAGCAGTACTTC. Its protein is CASSSPWVTAALPYEQYF. The full variable domain, its missing parts supplied by reference TRBV5-6 and TRBJ2-7, is DAGVTQSPTHLIKTRGQQVTLRCSPKSGHDTVSWYQQALGQGPQFIFQYYEEEERQRGNFPDRFSGHQFPNYSSELNVNALLLGDSALYLCASSSPWVTAALPYEQYFGPGTRLTVT.

This chain joins TRBV12-5 and TRBJ1-1; tentative D call: TRBD1 (6 bases). V was clipped by 6 bases and J by 5 bases, with 10 bases between them. In germline, CDR1 is LGHNT, CDR2 FRNRAP. The CDR3 is made up of 12 amino acids. DNA of the CDR3: TGTGCTAGTGGACAGGGTTGGACTGAAGCTTTCTTT. It codes for CASGQGWTEAFF.

The rearrangement joins TRBV19 to TRBJ2-2, with 8 bases identical to TRBD2. CDR3 size: 16 residues. Per the germline V gene, CDR1 is LNHDA and CDR2 is SQIVND (reference sequence). With 5 bases clipped from V and 7 bases from J, the junction kept 12 bases outside the gene matches. CDR3 coding DNA: TGTGCCAGTAGTGGGGTAGCGGGACCGGCAAGCGGGGAGCTGTTTTTT. Translation: CASSGVAGPASGELFF.

V usage is TRBV19 and J usage is TRBJ2-7; 11 nucleotides align to TRBD2. CDR1 and CDR2 from the germline V gene are LNHDA and SQIVND (reference sequence). V was clipped by 5 bases and J by 1 base; unmatched bases: 4. The CDR3 length is 15 residues. CDR3 amino acids: CASSQGTSGSYEQYF. The CDR3 nucleotides are TGTGCCAGTAGTCAAGGGACTAGCGGATCCTACGAGCAGTACTTC.

This clone was found once. This rearrangement joins TRBV6-5 to TRBJ2-2, with 7 bases lining up with TRBD1. With 11 bases clipped from V and 6 bases from J, the junction kept 6 bases outside the gene matches. The CDR3 length is 12 residues. The V gene's germline CDR1 is MNHEY and CDR2 SVGAGI. In DNA form, the CDR3 reads TGTGCCTACACAGGGGTCGCCGGGGAGCTGTTTTTT. It yields the protein CAYTGVAGELFF.

V is TRBV5-5 and J is TRBJ1-2; TRBD1 aligns across 10 bases. CDR3 size: 15 residues. CDR1 is SGHKS and CDR2 is YYEKEE in the germline V gene (reference sequence). The ends lost 4 bases at V and 7 bases at J; junction bases unmatched: 10. The chain's CDR3 is CASSQKTGGASGYTF. The CDR3 DNA sequence: TGTGCCAGCAGCCAAAAGACAGGGGGCGCGTCTGGCTACACCTTC.

The chain has TRBV2 and TRBJ1-6; D is perhaps TRBD1 (6 bases). This CDR3 contains 14 residues. CDR1 is SNHLY, CDR2 FYNNEI, per germline. V was pared by 1 base and J by 7 bases, with 8 bases between. The CDR3 coding sequence is TGTGCCAGCAGTGAAGACAGGGCAAATTCACCCCTCCACTTT. Translated: CASSEDRANSPLHF.

The CDR3 region is CSVNPQGTNYGYTF. The CDR3 coding sequence is TGCAGCGTTAACCCCCAGGGAACTAACTATGGCTACACCTTC. The rearrangement links TRBV29-1 to TRBJ1-2, with D possibly TRBD1 on 5 matching bases. The CDR3 has 14 residues. Germline assignment: CDR1 SQVTM and CDR2 ANQGSEA. Deletions cut 5 bases from V and 0 bases from J, with 13 bases between.

A few counts support this clone. The chain is built from TRBV4-1 and TRBJ2-2, with TRBD2 identical over 11 bases. The CDR3 length is 16 residues. CDR1 and CDR2 (germline): MGHRA, YSYEKL. V shed 2 bases, J shed 4 bases, and the junction held 3 bases outside the gene matches. Here the CDR3 reads CASSQTGLAVTGELFF. For the CDR3, the DNA is TGCGCCAGCAGCCAAACGGGACTAGCGGTCACCGGGGAGCTGTTTTTT.

V usage is TRBV5-1 and J usage is TRBJ1-4, with a possible D match to TRBD1 (6 bases). With 4 bases removed from V and 7 bases from J, the gap between germline ends came to 17 bases. In germline, CDR1 is SGHRS, CDR2 YFSETQ. The CDR3 consists of 15 residues. This CDR3 reads CASSPGAANSEKLFF. The CDR3 nucleotides are TGCGCCAGCAGCCCAGGGGCGGCTAATAGTGAAAAACTGTTTTTT.

The chain links TRBV24-1 to TRBJ2-5; the match to TRBD2 covers 9 bases. This CDR3 spans 16 amino acids. V trimming: 4 bases; J trimming: 2 bases; junction bases outside the gene matches: 7. Per germline, CDR1 KGHDR and CDR2 SFDVKD. This CDR3 is CATSEMGLAGQETQYF. CDR3 sequence (DNA): TGTGCCACCAGTGAAATGGGGCTAGCGGGACAAGAGACCCAGTACTTC.

This clone has only a few counts. The chain recombines TRBV7-9 with TRBJ1-5, with TRBD1 matching over 10 bases. The trim removed 5 bases at V and 3 bases at J, leaving 4 bases unmatched. The germline V gene encodes CDR1 SEHNR and CDR2 FQNEAQ (reference sequence). CDR3 length equals 15 residues. The CDR3 DNA reads as TGTGCCAGCAGCGAGACAGGGGGCTACAATCAGCCCCAGCATTTT. It translates to CASSETGGYNQPQHF.